Below are 5 T cell receptor beta chains sequenced from a single sample in a study of response to subunit inactivated influenza vaccine. TCRdb analysed the RT-PCR reads with MiXCR anew, one entry per CDR3 protein. The sample has roughly 500,000 distinct CDR3 sequences; 15% to 20% are singletons. The sample consisted of CD4+ T cells sorted from PBMCs, taken less than 30 months after vaccination. The receptors stem from a man aged 45-69 years who received an inactivated influenza vaccine.

The V and J genes are TRBV5-1 and TRBJ2-1, with 8 bases identical to TRBD2. CDR1 and CDR2 (germline): SGHRS, YFSETQ. This CDR3 contains 16 residues. Trimming took 4 bases from V and 0 from J; bases not matched to a gene: 6. In DNA form, the CDR3 reads TGCGCCAGCAGCCATACTAGCGGAGACTCCTACAATGAGCAGTTCTTC. It encodes CASSHTSGDSYNEQFF.

This clonotype turned up a few times. The CDR3 DNA follows: TGCGCCAGCAGCAGGGACGGGACATTTACCACAGATACGCAGTATTTT. Its translation: CASSRDGTFTTDTQYF. The genes are TRBV5-1 and TRBJ2-3; weak D call: TRBD1 (6 bases). The germline CDR1 and CDR2 sequences are SGHRS and YFSETQ. V was clipped by 4 bases and J by 2 bases, with 17 bases between them. CDR3 length: 16 residues.

This clonotype was counted a few times. V gene TRBV18 combines with J gene TRBJ2-2; D might be TRBD2 (6 bases). The CDR3 runs 16 residues. Trimming removed 3 bases at V and 4 bases at J, with 15 bases between. CDR1 is KGHSH, CDR2 LQKENI, per germline. The DNA of the CDR3 is TGTGCCAGCTCACCTTTCGTGAGGGAGGTCACCGGGGAGCTGTTTTTT. Translated, it gives CASSPFVREVTGELFF.

The CDR3 nucleotides read TGCAGCGCCCGGGACCGGCCTGAAGCTTTCTTT. This gives the protein CSARDRPEAFF. This chain links TRBV29-1 with TRBJ1-1; D is perhaps TRBD1 (5 bases). This CDR3 is built from 11 residues. The germline V gene has CDR1 SQVTM and CDR2 ANQGSEA. Between the trimmed V and J ends, which lost 7 bases and 6 bases, there was a span of 12 bases.

This clonotype has only a few counts. The chain carries TRBV20-1 and TRBJ2-5, with 13 bases that match TRBD2. From germline, CDR1 is DFQATT and CDR2 SNEGSKA (reference sequence). Trimming removed 3 bases from V and 4 bases from J; junction bases left unmatched: 8. CDR3 size: 16 residues. CDR3 in DNA: TGCAGTGCTAGGCCTACTAGCGGGGGGGCCGGAGAGACCCAGTACTTC. Translated: CSARPTSGGAGETQYF.